This TCR beta chain was sequenced in a study of neurological immune-mediated disorders. TCRdb re-called the 5' RACE reads with MiXCR, one entry per CDR3 protein. The repertoire includes more than 75,000 distinct CDR3 sequences, approximately 10% of them detected once, and 1.8% sits in the top ten. In germline, CDR1 is SGHDN, CDR2 FVKESK. V lost 0 bases, J lost 3 bases, and 13 bases lay in between. This CDR3 contains 16 residues. Preparation of the unsorted libraries drew on 2 million PBMCs stored at -80 C. At least ten counts were recorded for this clonotype. Input material: PBMCs. V gene TRBV14 combines with J gene TRBJ2-3; TRBD2 might be the D (6 bases). This clonotype was obtained from a man between 35 and 55 years old in good health. This CDR3 is CASSQDRGSRTDTQYF. The CDR3 bases are TGTGCCAGCAGCCAAGATCGGGGGTCTCGGACAGATACGCAGTATTTT.